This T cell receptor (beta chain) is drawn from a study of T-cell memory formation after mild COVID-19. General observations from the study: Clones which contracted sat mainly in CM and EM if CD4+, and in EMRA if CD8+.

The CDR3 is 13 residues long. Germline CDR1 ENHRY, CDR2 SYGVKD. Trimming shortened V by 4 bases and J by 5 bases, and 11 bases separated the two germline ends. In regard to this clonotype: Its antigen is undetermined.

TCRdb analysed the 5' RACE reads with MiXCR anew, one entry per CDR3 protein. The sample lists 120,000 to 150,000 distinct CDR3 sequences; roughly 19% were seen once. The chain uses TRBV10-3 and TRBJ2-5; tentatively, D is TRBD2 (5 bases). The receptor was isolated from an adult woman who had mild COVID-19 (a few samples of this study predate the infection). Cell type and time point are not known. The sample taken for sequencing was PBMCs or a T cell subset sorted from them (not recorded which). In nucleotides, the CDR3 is TGTGCCATCAGTGGGCGGCGAGGGGAGACCCAGTACTTC. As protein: CAISGRRGETQYF.